This record covers a single TCR beta chain. As yet, its antigen is unknown. Memory CD4+ cells were the fraction left after CD45RA+ naive selection. The sample belongs to a study of shared clonotypes between healthy human individuals. General study findings and limits: Estimated richness values were generally larger in naive subsets than in memory subsets. Shared clonotypes across all four donors exceeded non-shared ones in generation probability.

Assay execution took place at the deep level. Using immunoSEQ multiplex PCR, the repertoire was profiled, and TCRdb retains in-frame clones only, with some absent. The sample comprises about 1.1 million clones, approximately 77% of which are singletons, and more than 0.85% rests with the top ten. The sequencing input was memory CD4+ T cells from PBMCs. Subset denoted: CD45RA-negative fraction. The source of this sequence is a man aged 18 to 30 in good health. Some clones in this sample may be carry-over from other donors' samples.

The CDR3 is CSVWTEEGYTF. CDR3 in DNA: TGCAGCGTGTGGACCGAGGAAGGCTACACCTTC. The chain has TRBV29-1 and TRBJ1-2, with D unresolved. Deletions cut 6 bases from V and 8 bases from J, with 13 bases between. The CDR3 totals 11 residues. Germline values: CDR1 SQVTM, CDR2 ANQGSEA.